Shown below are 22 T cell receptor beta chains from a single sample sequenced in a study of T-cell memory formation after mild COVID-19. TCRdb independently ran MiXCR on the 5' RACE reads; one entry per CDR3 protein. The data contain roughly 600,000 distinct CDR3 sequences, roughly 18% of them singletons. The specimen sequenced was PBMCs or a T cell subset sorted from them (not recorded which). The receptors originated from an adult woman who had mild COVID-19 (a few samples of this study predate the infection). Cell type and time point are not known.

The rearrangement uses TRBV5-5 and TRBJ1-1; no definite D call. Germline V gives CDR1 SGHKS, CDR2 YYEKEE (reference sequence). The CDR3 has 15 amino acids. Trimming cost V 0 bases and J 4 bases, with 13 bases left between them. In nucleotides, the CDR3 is TGTGCCAGCAGCTTGGCTCGGGTTGAGGGCACTGAAGCTTTCTTT. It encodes CASSLARVEGTEAFF.

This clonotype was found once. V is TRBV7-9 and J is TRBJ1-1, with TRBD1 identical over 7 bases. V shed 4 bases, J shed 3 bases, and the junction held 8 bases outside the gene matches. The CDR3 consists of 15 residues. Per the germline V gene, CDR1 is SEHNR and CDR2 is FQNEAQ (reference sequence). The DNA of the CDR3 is TGTGCCAGCAGCTACCTCGACAGGGTAGACACTGAAGCTTTCTTT. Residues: CASSYLDRVDTEAFF.

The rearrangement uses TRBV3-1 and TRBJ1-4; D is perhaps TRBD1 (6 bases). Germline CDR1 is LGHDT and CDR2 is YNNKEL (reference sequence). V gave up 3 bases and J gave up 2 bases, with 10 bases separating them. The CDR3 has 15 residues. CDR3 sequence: CASSHRRGTNEKLFF. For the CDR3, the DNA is TGTGCCAGCAGCCACCGTAGGGGGACTAATGAAAAACTGTTTTTT.

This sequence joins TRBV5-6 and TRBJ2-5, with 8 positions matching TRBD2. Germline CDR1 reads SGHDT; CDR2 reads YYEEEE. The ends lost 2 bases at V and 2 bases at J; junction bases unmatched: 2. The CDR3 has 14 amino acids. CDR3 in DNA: TGTGCCAGCAGCTTTACGGGGGGGCAAGAGACCCAGTACTTC. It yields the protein CASSFTGGQETQYF.

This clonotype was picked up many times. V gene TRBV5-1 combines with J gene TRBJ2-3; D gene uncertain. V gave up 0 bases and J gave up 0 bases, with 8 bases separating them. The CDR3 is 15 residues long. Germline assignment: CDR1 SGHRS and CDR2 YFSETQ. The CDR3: CASSLVGSSTDTQYF. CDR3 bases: TGCGCCAGCAGCTTGGTTGGCTCTAGCACAGATACGCAGTATTTT.

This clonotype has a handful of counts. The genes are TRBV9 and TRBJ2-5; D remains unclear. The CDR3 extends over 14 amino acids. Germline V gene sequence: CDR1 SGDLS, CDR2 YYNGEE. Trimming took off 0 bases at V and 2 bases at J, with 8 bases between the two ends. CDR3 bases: TGTGCCAGCAGCGTAGGGGTAGCTCAAGAGACCCAGTACTTC. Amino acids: CASSVGVAQETQYF.

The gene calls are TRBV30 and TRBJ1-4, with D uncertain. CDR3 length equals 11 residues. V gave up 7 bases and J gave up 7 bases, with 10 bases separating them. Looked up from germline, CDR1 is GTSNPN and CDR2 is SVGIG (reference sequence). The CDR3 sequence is CAFQRSEKLFF. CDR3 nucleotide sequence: TGTGCCTTCCAACGGTCTGAAAAACTGTTTTTT.

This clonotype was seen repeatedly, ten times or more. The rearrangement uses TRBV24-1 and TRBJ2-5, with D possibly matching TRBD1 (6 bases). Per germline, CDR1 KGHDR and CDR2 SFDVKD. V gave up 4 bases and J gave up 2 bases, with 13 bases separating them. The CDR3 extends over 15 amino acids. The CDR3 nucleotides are TGTGCCACCAGTGAGCGGACAGCCCCGCAAGAGACCCAGTACTTC. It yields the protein CATSERTAPQETQYF.

This chain's CDR3 is CASSVAGASRSTIYF. CDR3 DNA sequence: TGTGCCAGCAGCGTAGCCGGGGCCTCTCGGAGCACCATATATTTT. V is TRBV9 and J is TRBJ1-3, with D possibly being TRBD1 (5 bases). V gave up 0 bases and J gave up 9 bases, with 16 bases separating them. The CDR3 sequence is 15 residues long. Germline loops: CDR1 SGDLS, CDR2 YYNGEE.

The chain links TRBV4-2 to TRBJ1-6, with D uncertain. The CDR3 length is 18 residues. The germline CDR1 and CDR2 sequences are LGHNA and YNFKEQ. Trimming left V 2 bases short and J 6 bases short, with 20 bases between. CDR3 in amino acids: CASSQSAHGAEGNSPLHF. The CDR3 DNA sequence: TGTGCCAGCAGCCAATCAGCGCACGGAGCTGAGGGTAATTCACCCCTCCACTTT.

CDR3 loop: CASSRHAGPQQFF. The CDR3 DNA reads as TGTGCCAGCAGCCGCCACGCGGGGCCGCAGCAGTTCTTC. The chain recombines TRBV12-3 or TRBV12-4 with TRBJ2-1; possible D gene TRBD2, 6 bases. The ends were cut back, 6 bases at V and 11 bases at J, with 17 bases in the middle. The CDR3 consists of 13 residues.

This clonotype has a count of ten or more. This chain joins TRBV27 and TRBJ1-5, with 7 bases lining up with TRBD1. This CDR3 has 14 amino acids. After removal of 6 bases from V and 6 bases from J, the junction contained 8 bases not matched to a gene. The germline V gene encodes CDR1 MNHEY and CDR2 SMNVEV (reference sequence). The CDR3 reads CASRRQGRGQPQHF. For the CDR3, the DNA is TGTGCCAGCAGGAGACAGGGTAGGGGTCAGCCCCAGCATTTT.

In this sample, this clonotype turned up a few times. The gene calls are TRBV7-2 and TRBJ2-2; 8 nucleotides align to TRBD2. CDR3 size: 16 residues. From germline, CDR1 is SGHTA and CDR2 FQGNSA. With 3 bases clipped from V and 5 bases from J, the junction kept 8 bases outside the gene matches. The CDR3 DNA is TGTGCCAGCAGCTTTTACTCGGGGGGGCGGACCGGGGAGCTGTTTTTT. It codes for CASSFYSGGRTGELFF.

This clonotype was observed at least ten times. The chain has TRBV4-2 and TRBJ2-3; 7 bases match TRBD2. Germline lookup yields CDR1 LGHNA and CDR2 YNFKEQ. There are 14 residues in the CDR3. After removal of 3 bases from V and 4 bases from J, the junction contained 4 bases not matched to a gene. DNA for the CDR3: TGTGCCAGCAGCCAGGAGGGAGGGGCAGATACGCAGTATTTT. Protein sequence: CASSQEGGADTQYF.

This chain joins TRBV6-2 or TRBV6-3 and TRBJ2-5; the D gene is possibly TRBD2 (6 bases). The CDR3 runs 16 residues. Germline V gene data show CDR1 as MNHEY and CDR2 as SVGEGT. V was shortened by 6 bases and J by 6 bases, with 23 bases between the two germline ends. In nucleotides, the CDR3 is TGTGCCAGCAGCCCCGGGGCAAATGCAGGGAGGAAGACCCAGTACTTC. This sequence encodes CASSPGANAGRKTQYF.

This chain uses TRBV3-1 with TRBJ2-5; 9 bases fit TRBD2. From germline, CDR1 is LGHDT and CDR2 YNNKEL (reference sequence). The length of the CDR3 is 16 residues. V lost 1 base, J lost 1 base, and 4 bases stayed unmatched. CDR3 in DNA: TGTGCCAGCAGCCAAGTACGCGGGGGGGCCCAAGAGACCCAGTACTTC. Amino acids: CASSQVRGGAQETQYF.

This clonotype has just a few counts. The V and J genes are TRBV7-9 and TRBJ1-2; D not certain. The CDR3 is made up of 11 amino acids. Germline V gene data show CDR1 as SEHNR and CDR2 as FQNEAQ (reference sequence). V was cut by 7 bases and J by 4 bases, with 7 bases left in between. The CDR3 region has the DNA TGTGCCAGCAATCCTTTCTATGGCTACACCTTC. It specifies CASNPFYGYTF.

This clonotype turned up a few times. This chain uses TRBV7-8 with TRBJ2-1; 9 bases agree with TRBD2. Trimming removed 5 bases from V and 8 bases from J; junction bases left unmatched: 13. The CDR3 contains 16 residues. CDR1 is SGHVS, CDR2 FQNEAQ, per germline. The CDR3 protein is CASSPWGSGSYYEQFF. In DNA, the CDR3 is TGTGCCAGCAGCCCCTGGGGTAGCGGGAGTTACTATGAGCAGTTCTTC.

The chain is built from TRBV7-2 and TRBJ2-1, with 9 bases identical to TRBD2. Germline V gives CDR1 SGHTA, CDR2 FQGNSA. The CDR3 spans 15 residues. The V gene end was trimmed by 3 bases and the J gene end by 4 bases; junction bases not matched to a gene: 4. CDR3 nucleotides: TGTGCCAGCAGCTTCGCGGGAGGGCCGTACAATGAGCAGTTCTTC. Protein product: CASSFAGGPYNEQFF.

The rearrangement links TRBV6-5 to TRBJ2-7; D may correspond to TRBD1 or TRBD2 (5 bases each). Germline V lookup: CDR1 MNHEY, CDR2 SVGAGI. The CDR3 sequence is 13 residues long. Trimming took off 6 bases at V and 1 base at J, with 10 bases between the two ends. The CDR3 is CASRFGASYEQYF. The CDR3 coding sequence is TGTGCCAGCAGGTTCGGGGCTTCCTACGAGCAGTACTTC.

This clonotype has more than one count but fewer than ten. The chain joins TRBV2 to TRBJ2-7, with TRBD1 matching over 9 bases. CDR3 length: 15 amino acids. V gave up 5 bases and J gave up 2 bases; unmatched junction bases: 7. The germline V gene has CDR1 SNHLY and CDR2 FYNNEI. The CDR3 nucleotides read TGTGCCAGCAGTCTGCGGACAGGGGAGACCTACGAGCAGTACTTC. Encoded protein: CASSLRTGETYEQYF. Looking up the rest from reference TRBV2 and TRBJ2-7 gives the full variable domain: EPEVTQTPSHQVTQMGQEVILRCVPISNHLYFYWYRQILGQKVEFLVSFYNNEISEKSEIFDDQFSVERPDGSNFTLKIRSTKLEDSAMYFCASSLRTGETYEQYFGPGTRLTVT.

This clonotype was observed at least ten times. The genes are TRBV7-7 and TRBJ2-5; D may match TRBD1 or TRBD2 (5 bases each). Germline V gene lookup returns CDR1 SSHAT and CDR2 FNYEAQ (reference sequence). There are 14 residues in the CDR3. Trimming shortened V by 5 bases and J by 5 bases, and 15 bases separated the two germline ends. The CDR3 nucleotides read TGTGCCAGCAGCCCAGGGACCGAGAGGGAGACCCAGTACTTC. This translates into CASSPGTERETQYF.